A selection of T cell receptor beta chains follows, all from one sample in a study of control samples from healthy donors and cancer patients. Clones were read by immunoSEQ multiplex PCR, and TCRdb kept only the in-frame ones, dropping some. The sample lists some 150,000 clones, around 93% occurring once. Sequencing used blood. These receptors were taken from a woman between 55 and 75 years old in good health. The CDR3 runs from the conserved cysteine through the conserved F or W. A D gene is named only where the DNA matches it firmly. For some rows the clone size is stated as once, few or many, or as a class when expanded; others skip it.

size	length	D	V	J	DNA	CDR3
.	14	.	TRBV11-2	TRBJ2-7	TGTGCCAGCAGCCCTCACTCGGGCTCCTACGAGCAGTACTTC	CASSPHSGSYEQYF
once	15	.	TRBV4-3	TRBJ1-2	TGCGCCAGCAGCCAAGATTCAGGCAGGAACTATGGCTACACCTTC	CASSQDSGRNYGYTF
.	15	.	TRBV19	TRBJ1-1	TGTGCCAGTTCTACGGACAGCAGTTCTCGGGCTGAAGCTTTCTTT	CASSTDSSSRAEAFF
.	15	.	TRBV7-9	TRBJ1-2	TGTGCCAGCAGCTTAGAAGAGAGATTGGACTATGGCTACACCTTC	CASSLEERLDYGYTF
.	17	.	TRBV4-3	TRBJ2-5	TGCGCCAGCAGCCAAGAGGCGTCGGGGGGCCCCCGGGGGACCCAGTACTTC	CASSQEASGGPRGTQYF
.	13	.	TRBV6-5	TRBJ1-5	TGTGCCAGCAGTTCAACAGGGAATCAGCCCCAGCATTTT	CASSSTGNQPQHF
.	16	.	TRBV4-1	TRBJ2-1	TGCGCCAGCAGCCAAGTGGACTTACTCTCCTACAATGAGCAGTTCTTC	CASSQVDLLSYNEQFF
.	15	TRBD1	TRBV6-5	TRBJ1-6	TGTGCCAGCAATCCAGGACAGGGTTATAATTCACCCCTCCACTTT	CASNPGQGYNSPLHF
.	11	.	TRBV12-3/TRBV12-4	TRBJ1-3	TGTGCCAGCAGGACTGGAAACACCATATATTTT	CASRTGNTIYF
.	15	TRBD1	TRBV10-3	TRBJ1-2	TGTGCCATCAGTGCACCGGGACAGGGGGACTATGGCTACACCTTC	CAISAPGQGDYGYTF
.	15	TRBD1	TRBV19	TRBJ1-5	TGTGCCGTCGGAGTCAGGGGGCTGAGCAATCAGCCCCAGCATTTT	CAVGVRGLSNQPQHF
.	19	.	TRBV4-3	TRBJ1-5	TGCGCCAGCAGCCCACATCTCGTATTACAGGGACGGAGCAATCAGCCCCAGCATTTT	CASSPHLVLQGRSNQPQHF
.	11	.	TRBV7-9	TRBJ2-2	TGTGCCAGCAGCTTATACGGGGAGCTGTTTTTT	CASSLYGELFF
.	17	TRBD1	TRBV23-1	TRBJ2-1	TGCGCCAGCAGTCTCCCGGCGACAGGGAGCTCCTACAATGAGCAGTTCTTC	CASSLPATGSSYNEQFF
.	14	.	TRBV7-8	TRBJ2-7	TGTGCCAGCAGTCCATGGTCGGGTAATGACGAGCAGTACTTC	CASSPWSGNDEQYF
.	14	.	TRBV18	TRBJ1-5	TGTGCCAGCTCACCACAAGGAACTAATCAGCCCCAGCATTTT	CASSPQGTNQPQHF
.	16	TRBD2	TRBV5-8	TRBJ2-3	TGTGCCAGCAGCTTCGGACTAGCGGGGGGGCAAGATACGCAGTATTTT	CASSFGLAGGQDTQYF